This T cell receptor (beta chain) appears in the sequencing data of a study of shared clonotypes between healthy human individuals. Study conclusions and caveats: Sampling was confined to blood; repertoires within tissues likely differ. Rarefaction showed sorted-subset sequencing was incomplete despite large depth.

The CDR3 length is 14 residues. Germline V gene sequence: CDR1 SGDLS, CDR2 YYNGEE. V was clipped by 3 bases and J by 0 bases, with 8 bases between them. Remarks on this clone: The target antigen is unknown. Other DNA variants within this sample encode the same CDR3.

Sequencing was performed with immunoSEQ multiplex PCR; in TCRdb, only in-frame clones are kept and a portion is missing. Altogether under 2,500,000 clones are present, 90% to 97% being singletons, with the ten largest covering 0.1% to 0.15%. Sequenced material: naive CD4+ T cells sorted from blood. Specified subset: CD45RA+ positively selected. V is TRBV9 and J is TRBJ2-3; tentatively, D is TRBD2 (6 bases). The sequence derives from a man younger than 35 in good health. As DNA, the CDR3 is TGTGCCAGCAGCGGTGGGACTAGCACAGATACGCAGTATTTT. Translating gives CASSGGTSTDTQYF.